Below, 27 T cell receptor beta chains from the same sample are listed, as sequenced in a study of cytomegalovirus exposure and HLA in healthy donors (TCRdb year 2017). The receptor library was made with the immunoSEQ multiplex PCR assay. TCRdb provides this immuneACCESS table in a form limited to in-frame rearrangements. Some clones are lacking; in checked studies, under half of them reflect an unresolved V gene, and why the rest are absent is not known. The sample has 150,000 to 250,000 clones on record, 75% to 85% of them singletons. The ten largest clones capture roughly 12% of the sample. The sequenced material came from PBMCs. These receptors all stem from a woman aged 25-40 years in good health and CMV-seropositive.

The chain links TRBV28 to TRBJ1-1; weak D call: TRBD1 (6 bases). V dropped 6 bases and J dropped 3 bases, with 14 bases sitting between them. CDR1 is MDHEN, CDR2 SYDVKM, per germline. The CDR3 covers 14 residues. The chain's CDR3 is CASSKGYRDTEAFF. CDR3 in DNA: TGTGCCAGCAGCAAAGGGTACAGGGACACTGAAGCTTTCTTT.

The V gene is TRBV30, the J gene TRBJ1-1; D is perhaps TRBD1 (5 bases). Germline V gives CDR1 GTSNPN, CDR2 SVGIG (reference sequence). The length of the CDR3 is 11 residues. Trimming removed 3 bases at V and 5 bases at J, with 7 bases between. The CDR3 sequence: CAWSGQTEAFF. The CDR3 coding sequence is TGTGCCTGGAGCGGACAAACTGAAGCTTTCTTT. Filled out from reference TRBV30 and TRBJ1-1, the complete variable domain reads SQTIHQWPATLVQPVGSPLSLECTVEGTSNPNLYWYRQAAGRGLQLLFYSVGIGQISSEVPQNLSASRPQDRQFILSSKKLLLSDSGFYLCAWSGQTEAFFGQGTRLTVV.

This chain joins TRBV6-5 and TRBJ2-3, with 8 bases lining up with TRBD2. CDR3 size: 15 residues. The V segment lost 5 bases and the J segment 4 bases; nucleotides outside the gene matches: 8. Per germline, CDR1 MNHEY and CDR2 SVGAGI. The CDR3 sequence: CASSLGGGGSDTQYF. The CDR3 nucleotides read TGTGCCAGCAGTCTCGGGGGGGGCGGCTCAGATACGCAGTATTTT.

This chain links TRBV28 with TRBJ2-3; 8 bases align to TRBD2. Germline V lookup: CDR1 MDHEN, CDR2 SYDVKM. Trimming took 1 base from V and 1 from J; bases not matched to a gene: 7. The CDR3 has 17 amino acids. The CDR3 bases are TGTGCCAGCAGTTTATTAAGCGGGGGCAGTCGCACAGATACGCAGTATTTT. Translating gives CASSLLSGGSRTDTQYF. The complete variable domain, with remaining parts taken from reference TRBV28 and TRBJ2-3, reads DVKVTQSSRYLVKRTGEKVFLECVQDMDHENMFWYRQDPGLGLRLIYFSYDVKMKEKGDIPEGYSVSREKKERFSLILESASTNQTSMYLCASSLLSGGSRTDTQYFGPGTRLTVL.

The chain couples TRBV27 to TRBJ2-3, with 9 bases that match TRBD2. V lost 10 bases to trimming and J lost 12 bases; unmatched junction nucleotides: 11. CDR3 length equals 12 residues. CDR1 is MNHEY, CDR2 SMNVEV, per germline (reference sequence). The CDR3 loop is CAIFPMREGQYF. The CDR3 DNA reads TGTGCCATATTCCCTATGCGGGAGGGCCAGTATTTT.

DNA for the CDR3: TGTGCCAGCAGTACTAACCGAGGGGGCGGAGGGGCTGGCTACACCTTC. Its protein product is CASSTNRGGGGAGYTF. The chain joins TRBV2 to TRBJ1-2; 7 positions agree with TRBD1. From germline, CDR1 is SNHLY and CDR2 FYNNEI. The CDR3 is made up of 16 amino acids. V lost 5 bases, J lost 7 bases, and 16 bases stayed unmatched.

J is TRBJ2-7 and V is TRBV7-8; TRBD2 might be the D (6 bases). The germline V gene has CDR1 SGHVS and CDR2 FQNEAQ. There are 14 residues in the CDR3. V dropped 5 bases and J dropped 2 bases, with 13 bases sitting between them. In DNA form, the CDR3 reads TGTGCCAGCAGCAGAGCCGGGACTCCCTACGAGCAGTACTTC. Translation gives CASSRAGTPYEQYF.

V is TRBV6-5 and J is TRBJ1-3, with a possible D match to TRBD1 (5 bases). Germline values: CDR1 MNHEY, CDR2 SVGAGI. V dropped 0 bases and J dropped 2 bases, with 8 bases sitting between them. CDR3 size: 15 residues. CDR3: CASSYSGPAGNTIYF. The CDR3 region has the DNA TGTGCCAGCAGTTACTCGGGGCCGGCTGGAAACACCATATATTTT.

The rearrangement uses TRBV18 and TRBJ2-7, with D perhaps TRBD2 (6 bases). The CDR3 is made up of 15 amino acids. V was shortened by 6 bases and J by 7 bases, with 22 bases between the two germline ends. Germline V lookup: CDR1 KGHSH, CDR2 LQKENI. CDR3 amino acids: CASSRGTDLLREQYF. Here the CDR3 DNA reads TGTGCCAGCTCTCGCGGGACCGACCTTTTACGGGAGCAGTACTTC.

J is TRBJ2-7 and V is TRBV28, with 7 bases that match TRBD2. Germline assignment: CDR1 MDHEN and CDR2 SYDVKM. This CDR3 has 13 residues. J gave up 4 bases and V 6 bases, and 6 bases lay outside the gene matches. CDR3 sequence: CASRGGGAYEQYF. As DNA, the CDR3 is TGTGCCAGCAGGGGGGGAGGGGCTTACGAGCAGTACTTC.

V usage is TRBV27 and J usage is TRBJ2-2; tentatively, D is TRBD2 (6 bases). Per germline, CDR1 MNHEY and CDR2 SMNVEV (reference sequence). V lost 3 bases and J 3 bases, leaving 26 bases between the germline ends. This CDR3 has 20 residues. The DNA for the CDR3 is TGTGCCAGCAGTTTTTGGTCTCGTGTTGTTCCACTAGCCCACACCGGGGAGCTGTTTTTT. Translation gives CASSFWSRVVPLAHTGELFF.

The chain recombines TRBV7-2 with TRBJ2-7, with TRBD2 matching 10 bases. The CDR3 extends over 15 amino acids. In germline, CDR1 is SGHTA, CDR2 FQGNSA. Trimming at V came to 5 bases and at J to 4 bases, leaving 8 bases not matched to a gene. In nucleotides, the CDR3 is TGTGCCAGCAGCGCGGTACTAGCGGGACGTTACGAGCAGTACTTC. This translates into CASSAVLAGRYEQYF. The complete variable domain, with remaining parts taken from reference TRBV7-2 and TRBJ2-7, reads GAGVSQSPSNKVTEKGKDVELRCDPISGHTALYWYRQSLGQGLEFLIYFQGNSAPDKSGLPSDRFSAERTGGSVSTLTIQRTQQEDSAVYLCASSAVLAGRYEQYFGPGTRLTVT.

In DNA form, the CDR3 reads TGTGCCAGTAATGGGGGACACGGCTACACCTTC. This sequence encodes CASNGGHGYTF. V is TRBV19 and J is TRBJ1-2, with a weak D call TRBD1 (6 bases). The CDR3 spans 11 residues. The V end was cut by 7 bases, the J end by 8 bases, with 11 bases between. The germline V gene encodes CDR1 LNHDA and CDR2 SQIVND (reference sequence). Looking up the rest from reference TRBV19 and TRBJ1-2 gives the full variable domain: DGGITQSPKYLFRKEGQNVTLSCEQNLNHDAMYWYRQDPGQGLRLIYYSQIVNDFQKGDIAEGYSVSREKKESFPLTVTSAQKNPTAFYLCASNGGHGYTFGSGTRLTVV.

V is TRBV18 and J is TRBJ2-1; 7 bases map to TRBD1. J gave up 6 bases and V 3 bases, and 5 bases lay outside the gene matches. The CDR3 covers 14 residues. Germline CDR1 and CDR2: KGHSH and LQKENI. The CDR3 DNA reads as TGTGCCAGCTCACCTAACAGGGGCCGCAATGAGCAGTTCTTC. Translation: CASSPNRGRNEQFF.

The chain uses TRBV2 and TRBJ2-7, with a possible D match to TRBD2 (6 bases). Trimming stripped 6 bases from V and 3 bases from J, with 18 bases between. CDR3 length: 15 amino acids. Per germline, CDR1 SNHLY and CDR2 FYNNEI. The CDR3 DNA reads as TGTGCCAGCAGGGAACCGGGGAGGCCCATCTACGAGCAGTACTTC. Residues: CASREPGRPIYEQYF.

The rearrangement uses TRBV27 and TRBJ2-2, with TRBD1 matching over 11 bases. The CDR3 loop spans 15 amino acids. CDR1 and CDR2 from the germline V gene are MNHEY and SMNVEV (reference sequence). V was pared by 8 bases and J by 1 base, with 3 bases of the junction left unmatched. CDR3 residues: CASGDRGRNTGELFF. The CDR3 region has the DNA TGTGCCAGCGGGGACAGGGGGAGGAACACCGGGGAGCTGTTTTTT.

This clone was observed once. The J gene is TRBJ1-2, the V gene TRBV4-2; possibly TRBD1 for D (6 bases). V was cut by 1 base and J by 0 bases, with 9 bases left in between. CDR1 and CDR2 from the germline V gene are LGHNA and YNFKEQ. This CDR3 is built from 15 residues. The CDR3 region has the DNA TGTGCCAGCAGCCAAGTTGGACAGACTAACTATGGCTACACCTTC. It encodes CASSQVGQTNYGYTF.

This clone has a handful of counts. V gene TRBV11-2 combines with J gene TRBJ2-7, with 13 bases that match TRBD2. V lost 5 bases and J lost 4; bases outside the gene matches: 11. This CDR3 contains 17 residues. Germline-derived CDR1 and CDR2 are SGHAT and FQNNGV. The CDR3 sequence is CASSRNGLAGVSYEQYF. DNA for the CDR3: TGTGCCAGCAGCCGCAACGGACTAGCGGGAGTGTCTTACGAGCAGTACTTC.

The rearrangement uses TRBV7-2 and TRBJ1-3; D gene uncertain. Per the germline V gene, CDR1 is SGHTA and CDR2 is FQGNSA. With 5 bases removed from V and 1 base from J, the gap between germline ends came to 12 bases. CDR3 length: 15 residues. The CDR3 DNA reads TGTGCCAGCAGCACAAACTCAGGTTCTGGAAACACCATATATTTT. Protein sequence: CASSTNSGSGNTIYF.

The V and J genes are TRBV7-6 and TRBJ1-1; D is unresolved. This CDR3 has 13 amino acids. CDR1 SGHVS and CDR2 FNYEAQ come from the germline V gene. Trimming shortened V by 5 bases and J by 5 bases, and 12 bases separated the two germline ends. The CDR3 region has the DNA TGTGCCAGCAGCCTCCAGCCCGGGACTGAAGCTTTCTTT. It codes for CASSLQPGTEAFF.

CDR3 protein: CASSEATGIAQPQHF. For the CDR3, the DNA is TGTGCCAGCAGTGAAGCGACAGGGATAGCGCAGCCCCAGCATTTT. V and J are TRBV2 and TRBJ1-5, with 7 positions matching TRBD1. Germline CDR1 and CDR2: SNHLY and FYNNEI. This CDR3 comprises 15 residues. V lost 0 bases to trimming and J lost 7 bases; unmatched junction nucleotides: 6. The full variable domain, in which reference TRBV2 and TRBJ1-5 provide the parts outside the CDR3, is EPEVTQTPSHQVTQMGQEVILRCVPISNHLYFYWYRQILGQKVEFLVSFYNNEISEKSEIFDDQFSVERPDGSNFTLKIRSTKLEDSAMYFCASSEATGIAQPQHFGDGTRLSIL.

V usage is TRBV5-6 and J usage is TRBJ1-5; possible D gene TRBD1, 6 bases. The CDR3 spans 17 residues. Trimming cost V 4 bases and J 0 bases, with 17 bases left between them. Germline-derived CDR1 and CDR2 are SGHDT and YYEEEE. This chain's CDR3 is CASSTTRTVLSNQPQHF. The CDR3 DNA is TGTGCCAGCAGCACGACCCGGACAGTCCTTAGCAATCAGCCCCAGCATTTT.

This chain links TRBV9 with TRBJ1-2; D perhaps matches TRBD1 (5 bases). The germline gives CDR1 SGDLS, CDR2 YYNGEE. The CDR3 consists of 12 residues. V gave up 3 bases and J gave up 5 bases, with 8 bases separating them. DNA for the CDR3: TGTGCCAGCAGCGCGGACACTTATGGCTACACCTTC. Protein product: CASSADTYGYTF.

This clone was found many times. CDR3 residues: CASSLGDSSRFSSNQPQHF. The CDR3 DNA is TGTGCCAGCAGCTTAGGGGATTCTAGCAGGTTTAGTAGCAATCAGCCCCAGCATTTT. The chain joins TRBV7-9 to TRBJ1-5; D not resolved. This CDR3 is 19 amino acids long. Germline CDR1 reads SEHNR; CDR2 reads FQNEAQ (reference sequence). Trimming removed 1 base at V and 0 bases at J, with 19 bases between.

This sequence joins TRBV27 and TRBJ1-1; a weak D match, TRBD1 (5 bases). Germline lookup yields CDR1 MNHEY and CDR2 SMNVEV (reference sequence). This CDR3 region has 15 residues. Trimming left V 2 bases short and J 4 bases short, with 14 bases between. CDR3 residues: CASSLGQGQATEAFF. The CDR3 DNA reads TGTGCCAGCAGTTTAGGTCAGGGCCAAGCCACTGAAGCTTTCTTT.

The chain employs TRBV27 and TRBJ1-2, with a weak D call TRBD1 (5 bases). Trimming pared 6 bases from V and 0 bases from J, leaving 8 bases between. The germline V gene has CDR1 MNHEY and CDR2 SMNVEV (reference sequence). The CDR3 covers 13 residues. CDR3 DNA: TGTGCCAGCAGAAGGGGCGCTAACTATGGCTACACCTTC. This codes for CASRRGANYGYTF.

The rearrangement links TRBV6-5 to TRBJ1-1; no reliable D call. CDR3 length equals 12 residues. V was shortened by 4 bases and J by 4 bases, with 7 bases between the two germline ends. Germline loops: CDR1 MNHEY, CDR2 SVGAGI. This chain's CDR3 is CASSSRVTEAFF. Written as DNA, the CDR3 is TGTGCCAGCAGTTCCCGTGTCACTGAAGCTTTCTTT.